The entry below gives a single T cell receptor beta chain sequence along with its context. Its specificity is unknown. The data are from a study of breast tumors, draining lymph nodes, adjacent tissues. TCRdb reprocessed the multiplex PCR reads with MiXCR, giving one entry per CDR3 protein. Of about 32,000 distinct CDR3 sequences in the sample, 35% to 40% were seen once. Study-wide results and limits: Compared with basal-like, luminal-like tumors shared significantly more repertoire with nontumor tissue. Data only fit, rather than demonstrated, lymph node origin of most tumor T cells.

CDR1 and CDR2 (germline): LGHNA, YSLEER. The CDR3 covers 15 residues. The J segment lost 7 bases and the V segment lost 1 base, leaving 4 bases of the junction unmatched. The chain combines TRBV4-3 with TRBJ2-1; 10 bases are a match to TRBD2. Material: breast tumor tissue. The sequence was obtained from a female donor with breast cancer. Some clones in this sample may be carry-over from other donors' samples. Here the CDR3 reads CASSQGGLASNEQFF. The CDR3 region has the DNA TGCGCCAGCAGCCAAGGGGGACTAGCGAGTAATGAGCAGTTCTTC.